What follows are 8 T cell receptor beta chains derived from one specimen sequenced in a study of shared clonotypes between healthy human individuals. Repertoires were generated with immunoSEQ multiplex PCR, while TCRdb's copy carries only in-frame clones and drops some. The table lists some 500,000 clones, around 80% of them singletons. The material sequenced was PBMCs. Receptor source: a woman between 40 and 50 years old in good health. Some clones in this sample may be carry-over from other donors' samples.

The CDR3 DNA reads as TGTGCCATCAGTGAACGGGAGGCAGGGGGCACAGATACGCAGTATTTT. It is translated as CAISEREAGGTDTQYF. V gene TRBV10-3 combines with J gene TRBJ2-3; possibly TRBD2 for D (7 bases). The CDR3 spans 16 residues. Germline values: CDR1 ENHRY, CDR2 SYGVKD. V was shortened by 3 bases and J by 1 base, with 14 bases between the two germline ends.

The chain has TRBV5-8 and TRBJ2-7, with D maybe TRBD2 (6 bases). This CDR3 has 14 amino acids. V lost 4 bases, J lost 4 bases, and 15 bases lay in between. Germline CDR1 SGHTS, CDR2 YDEGEE. The CDR3 reads CASSLGTGGYEQYF. CDR3 DNA sequence: TGTGCCAGCAGCCTGGGGACCGGGGGATACGAGCAGTACTTC.

The genes are TRBV4-1 and TRBJ1-5, with 7 positions matching TRBD1. CDR1 and CDR2 from the germline V gene are MGHRA and YSYEKL. The trim removed 0 bases at V and 4 bases at J, leaving 9 bases unmatched. This CDR3 is built from 17 residues. CDR3 nucleotide sequence: TGCGCCAGCAGCCAAGATCCTATGGTGACAGGGAATCAGCCCCAGCATTTT. This codes for CASSQDPMVTGNQPQHF.

The chain combines TRBV27 with TRBJ2-7; D is ambiguous. Germline CDR1 and CDR2: MNHEY and SMNVEV (reference sequence). This CDR3 is built from 13 residues. V was trimmed by 5 bases and J by 0 bases, leaving 8 bases between them. CDR3 nucleotides: TGTGCCAGCAGTCCTGCTTCCTCCTACGAGCAGTACTTC. Residues: CASSPASSYEQYF.

The genes are TRBV28 and TRBJ2-3, with 12 bases aligning to TRBD2. V lost 6 bases to trimming and J lost 9 bases; unmatched junction nucleotides: 10. This CDR3 has 15 residues. Germline-derived CDR1 and CDR2 are MDHEN and SYDVKM. CDR3 amino acids: CASSLSLLAGGTQYF. Written as DNA, the CDR3 is TGTGCCAGCAGCCTATCACTACTAGCGGGAGGCACGCAGTATTTT.

The chain combines TRBV7-2 with TRBJ1-5; perhaps TRBD1 as D (6 bases). The germline V gene encodes CDR1 SGHTA and CDR2 FQGNSA. The CDR3 loop spans 16 amino acids. With 2 bases removed from V and 3 bases from J, the gap between germline ends came to 14 bases. CDR3 amino acids: CASSLYGRGINQPQHF. The CDR3 coding sequence is TGTGCCAGCAGCTTATATGGCAGGGGCATCAATCAGCCCCAGCATTTT.

J is TRBJ1-2 and V is TRBV7-2; maybe TRBD1 (5 bases). The CDR3 length is 16 residues. Trimming stripped 5 bases from V and 4 bases from J, with 20 bases between. Per the germline V gene, CDR1 is SGHTA and CDR2 is FQGNSA. The CDR3 DNA reads TGTGCCAGCAGCACAGCTCTCGGCAGGGCGGGCTATGGCTACACCTTC. Translated: CASSTALGRAGYGYTF.

V is TRBV7-2 and J is TRBJ1-1; 8 positions match TRBD1. Losses at the gene ends were 1 base for V and 11 bases for J; bases not matched to a gene: 3. From germline, CDR1 is SGHTA and CDR2 FQGNSA. This CDR3 comprises 12 residues. DNA for the CDR3: TGTGCCAGCAGCTTAGGGACAGGGTCGGCTTTCTTT. Its translation: CASSLGTGSAFF.